The entry below describes one T cell receptor beta chain. V dropped 4 bases and J dropped 6 bases, with 12 bases sitting between them. The CDR3 spans 14 residues. In germline, CDR1 is MNHNS, CDR2 SASEGT. The record originates from a study of regulatory T cells in long-lasting Graves disease. CDR3 regions were amplified by Arm-PCR using iRepertoire HTBI primers to build TCR beta libraries. TCRdb re-called the multiplex PCR reads through MiXCR, storing one row per CDR3 protein. The profile shows about 340,000 distinct CDR3 sequences, around 20% of them singletons. Time point meaning: persistent/refractory GD, antithyroid drugs over 5 years with positive TRAb. Following extraction of RNA from PBMCs, that RNA was used to make the TCR library.

The clonotype comes from a female donor with Graves disease. The chain has TRBV6-1 and TRBJ2-2; TRBD1 is a possible D gene (6 bases). The source was peripheral blood mononuclear cells (PBMCs), collected when the disease was refractory, from a patient treated with antithyroid drugs. The CDR3 DNA reads as TGTGCCAGCAGTGTGGGCCCAGGGGCCGGGGAGCTGTTTTTT. Protein: CASSVGPGAGELFF.